One sample yielded the 20 T cell receptor beta chains listed below, sequenced in a study of relationships among human T cell subsets. The T cell receptor alpha and beta CDR3 regions were amplified from mRNA by semiquantitative ARM-PCR. Exponential amplification used communal superprimers after tagged nested gene-specific primers in ARM-PCR. In TCRdb, the multiplex PCR reads were re-called with MiXCR into one record per CDR3 protein. The sample contains under 2,500 distinct CDR3 sequences, under 50% of which appear only once. Sequencing was performed on activated T cells sorted from blood. Subset defined: CD45RA-RO-CD69+ activated T cells. These receptor sequences come from a middle-aged man in good health.

With respect to this clonotype: Relative to the germline gene, one junction end is altered; a read error may explain this. The chain couples TRBV29-1 to TRBJ2-2; 8 bases are a match to TRBD2. Germline CDR1 SQVTM, CDR2 ANQGSEA. This CDR3 contains 15 residues. CDR3 loop: CSVQGLASITGELSF. The CDR3 region has the DNA TGCAGCGTTCAAGGACTAGCAAGTATCACCGGGGAGCTGTCTTTT.

The genes are TRBV6-5 and TRBJ2-4, with a tentative D call TRBD2 (6 bases). The V gene's germline CDR1 is MNHEY and CDR2 SVGAGI. CDR3 length: 13 amino acids. Trimming took 4 bases from V and 6 from J, leaving 10 bases between them. CDR3 nucleotides: TGTGCCAGCAGTTCGGGACTGGGAAACATTCAGTACTTC. Its protein is CASSSGLGNIQYF.

This clonotype was recorded a few times. V usage is TRBV5-1 and J usage is TRBJ1-2; D is unclear. Germline V gives CDR1 SGHRS, CDR2 YFSETQ. This CDR3 region has 12 residues. The germline V and J ends were trimmed by 1 base and 8 bases, with 9 bases remaining between them. CDR3 DNA sequence: TGCGCCAGCAGCTTGCCGGATGGGGGCTACACCTTC. The encoded protein is CASSLPDGGYTF.

Comments on this clonotype: This clone may be a read error of a much larger clone one base away. The rearrangement joins TRBV11-2 to TRBJ1-3; a weak D match, TRBD1 (6 bases). Germline V gene data show CDR1 as SGHAT and CDR2 as FQNNGV. The CDR3 contains 16 residues. CDR3 region: CAGSSPYQGLGNTIYF. The DNA of the CDR3 is TGTGCCGGCAGCTCACCGTATCAGGGGCTTGGAAACACCATATATTTT.

CDR3 in DNA: TGTGCCAGCAGCTCCTCGGACAGGAGGGTGGAAGGCTACACCTTC. The encoded protein is CASSSSDRRVEGYTF. The rearrangement links TRBV7-9 to TRBJ1-2, with 7 bases identical to TRBD1. V dropped 4 bases and J dropped 8; count of bases not matched to a gene: 13. The CDR3 is 15 amino acids. CDR1 and CDR2 from the germline V gene are SEHNR and FQNEAQ (reference sequence).

The chain uses TRBV5-4 and TRBJ2-1; D is unclear. V lost 0 bases and J 9 bases, leaving 7 bases between the germline ends. The CDR3 is 12 residues long. Germline assignment: CDR1 SGHNT and CDR2 YYREEE (reference sequence). CDR3 sequence reads: CASSLDAGEQFF. In DNA form, the CDR3 reads TGTGCCAGCAGCTTGGACGCTGGTGAGCAGTTCTTC. The variable domain in full, with the rest retrieved from reference TRBV5-4 and TRBJ2-1, is ETGVTQSPTHLIKTRGQQVTLRCSSQSGHNTVSWYQQALGQGPQFIFQYYREEENGRGNFPPRFSGLQFPNYSSELNVNALELDDSALYLCASSLDAGEQFFGPGTRLTVL.

There are a few counts of this clonotype. This chain connects TRBV29-1 to TRBJ2-5; TRBD1 agrees at 7 bases. The CDR3 totals 12 residues. V was pared by 7 bases and J by 5 bases, with 7 bases of the junction left unmatched. Germline assignment: CDR1 SQVTM and CDR2 ANQGSEA. CDR3 in amino acids: CSAKTGFETQYF. In DNA form, the CDR3 reads TGCAGCGCGAAGACAGGGTTCGAGACCCAGTACTTC.

Only one count was recorded for this clonotype. This chain uses TRBV10-3 with TRBJ1-1, with D tentatively TRBD1 (5 bases). V lost 6 bases, J lost 0 bases, and 14 bases lay in between. Germline V gives CDR1 ENHRY, CDR2 SYGVKD. The CDR3 has 15 residues. CDR3 loop: CAISASGLVNTEAFF. The CDR3 nucleotides are TGTGCCATCAGCGCATCGGGACTGGTGAACACTGAAGCTTTCTTT.

The V gene is TRBV28, the J gene TRBJ1-2; 7 positions match TRBD1. Germline CDR1 MDHEN, CDR2 SYDVKM. The CDR3 has 11 amino acids. The J segment lost 8 bases and the V segment lost 11 bases, leaving 8 bases of the junction unmatched. The CDR3 DNA follows: TGTGCCGTAGGGGGCTTAGGAGGCTACACCTTC. Translation: CAVGGLGGYTF.

This clonotype was counted between two and nine times. The chain employs TRBV20-1 and TRBJ2-5; 10 nucleotides align to TRBD2. Per germline, CDR1 DFQATT and CDR2 SNEGSKA (reference sequence). This CDR3 spans 13 amino acids. Unmatched junction bases numbered 4, after V lost 5 bases and J lost 4 bases. The CDR3 DNA sequence: TGCAGTGCTTTAGCGGGGGGAGGAGAGACCCAGTACTTC. It yields the protein CSALAGGGETQYF.

This chain connects TRBV11-2 to TRBJ1-1; D ambiguous. Germline V lookup: CDR1 SGHAT, CDR2 FQNNGV. V shed 0 bases and J shed 11 bases, with 13 bases lying between them. The CDR3 is 13 amino acids. The CDR3 sequence is CASSLDHEVSAFF. The CDR3 DNA sequence: TGTGCCAGCAGCTTAGATCACGAGGTCTCGGCTTTCTTT. Drawing the rest from reference TRBV11-2 and TRBJ1-1, the complete variable domain is EAGVAQSPRYKIIEKRQSVAFWCNPISGHATLYWYQQILGQGPKLLIQFQNNGVVDDSQLPKDRFSAERLKGVDSTLKIQPAKLEDSAVYLCASSLDHEVSAFFGQGTRLTVV.

This chain links TRBV7-9 with TRBJ1-5; TRBD1 aligns across 12 bases. V shed 4 bases, J shed 5 bases, and the junction held 3 bases outside the gene matches. Germline CDR1 reads SEHNR; CDR2 reads FQNEAQ (reference sequence). The CDR3 spans 15 residues. The CDR3 reads CASSSGTGGHQPQHF. DNA of the CDR3: TGTGCCAGCAGCTCGGGGACAGGGGGCCATCAGCCCCAGCATTTT.

The J gene is TRBJ2-7, the V gene TRBV12-3 or TRBV12-4; D unresolved. CDR3 size: 11 residues. Trimming cost V 4 bases and J 4 bases, with 5 bases left between them. This chain's CDR3 is CASSSPYEQYF. DNA for the CDR3: TGTGCCAGCAGTTCGCCGTACGAGCAGTACTTC.

CDR3 nucleotides: TGTGCCAGCAGTACAGTCCCGCCACGCAATGAGCAGTTCTTC. Its protein product is CASSTVPPRNEQFF. The V call is TRBV28, the J call TRBJ2-1; D gene ambiguous. The CDR3 runs 14 residues. Trimming stripped 5 bases from V and 6 bases from J, with 14 bases between. In germline, CDR1 is MDHEN, CDR2 SYDVKM.

This sequence joins TRBV7-9 and TRBJ2-7; D possibly corresponds to TRBD1 (6 bases). The V and J ends lost 3 bases and 0 bases respectively, with 12 bases between them. CDR1 and CDR2 (germline): SEHNR, FQNEAQ (reference sequence). This CDR3 contains 15 residues. The CDR3 reads CASSFGQGPSYEQYF. The CDR3 coding sequence is TGTGCCAGCAGCTTCGGCCAGGGGCCCTCCTACGAGCAGTACTTC.

This clonotype has only a few counts. The V gene is TRBV11-2, the J gene TRBJ2-1; 8 bases line up with TRBD2. The CDR3 covers 15 residues. Losses at the gene ends were 0 bases for V and 4 bases for J; bases not matched to a gene: 2. Germline lookup yields CDR1 SGHAT and CDR2 FQNNGV. The CDR3: CASSLDSGSYNEQFF. The CDR3 nucleotides read TGTGCCAGCAGCTTAGACAGCGGGAGTTACAATGAGCAGTTCTTC.

This clonotype has only a few counts. V usage is TRBV28 and J usage is TRBJ2-7; weak D call: TRBD2 (6 bases). The CDR3 runs 15 residues. Trimming removed 8 bases at V and 1 base at J, with 18 bases between. Germline V gene sequence: CDR1 MDHEN, CDR2 SYDVKM. The CDR3 DNA is TGTGCCAGCTCCACCCCTCGGGAGTCGTCCTACGAGCAGTACTTC. The encoded protein is CASSTPRESSYEQYF. The whole variable domain, filled in from reference TRBV28 and TRBJ2-7, reads DVKVTQSSRYLVKRTGEKVFLECVQDMDHENMFWYRQDPGLGLRLIYFSYDVKMKEKGDIPEGYSVSREKKERFSLILESASTNQTSMYLCASSTPRESSYEQYFGPGTRLTVT.

The V call is TRBV13, the J call TRBJ2-7, with 7 nucleotides matching TRBD2. V shed 6 bases and J 4 bases; nucleotides not matched to a gene: 12. This CDR3 is built from 15 residues. The germline V gene has CDR1 PRHDT and CDR2 FYEKMQ (reference sequence). CDR3 sequence reads: CASSQKREWMYEQYF. The CDR3 DNA follows: TGTGCCAGCAGTCAAAAGCGGGAATGGATGTACGAGCAGTACTTC.

This clonotype was picked up a small number of times. This chain joins TRBV28 and TRBJ1-2; weak D call: TRBD1 (6 bases). V was trimmed by 3 bases and J by 6 bases, leaving 17 bases between them. The V gene's germline CDR1 is MDHEN and CDR2 SYDVKM. The CDR3 extends over 15 amino acids. In DNA form, the CDR3 reads TGTGCCAGCAGTTTCCAGGGGCCTAATAGGGATGGCTACACCTTC. Translation: CASSFQGPNRDGYTF.

This clonotype occurred a few times. V usage is TRBV20-1 and J usage is TRBJ1-5; 9 bases match TRBD1. V was clipped by 5 bases and J by 5 bases; unmatched bases: 10. Germline V gives CDR1 DFQATT, CDR2 SNEGSKA (reference sequence). This CDR3 is built from 15 residues. The CDR3 bases are TGCAGTGCTTCACAGGGGGCGCATATCGATCAGCCCCAGCATTTT. This codes for CSASQGAHIDQPQHF.